Presented here are 30 T cell receptor beta chains from one specimen sequenced in a study of tumor-infiltrating lymphocytes in oesophageal squamous cell carcinoma. Via MiXCR, TCRdb re-called the PCR reads, giving one row per CDR3 protein. The profile shows roughly 15,000 distinct CDR3 sequences, roughly 55% of them singletons. Sequences were obtained from esophageal tumor tissue. These receptors came from a male donor with esophageal squamous cell carcinoma.

The chain combines TRBV7-4 with TRBJ2-3; D call uncertain. The CDR3 sequence is 16 residues long. From germline, CDR1 is SGHVT and CDR2 SQSDAQ. Between the trimmed V and J ends, which lost 2 bases and 3 bases, there was a span of 15 bases. The DNA for the CDR3 is TGTGCCAGCAGCTTAAGAATTTGGGCCCAGACAGATACGCAGTATTTT. As protein: CASSLRIWAQTDTQYF.

The sample holds a few counts of this clonotype. The V and J genes are TRBV6-1 and TRBJ2-7; TRBD2 is a possible D gene (5 bases). V shed 2 bases and J shed 7 bases, with 9 bases lying between them. The germline V gene has CDR1 MNHNS and CDR2 SASEGT. The CDR3 spans 12 residues. The CDR3 is CASSEIGREQYF. The DNA for the CDR3 is TGTGCCAGCAGTGAAATAGGGAGAGAGCAGTACTTC.

This clonotype has a single count. Compared with germline, one end of the junction differs, possibly owing to a read error. The J gene is TRBJ1-6, the V gene TRBV5-5; no reliable D call. CDR1 is SGHKS, CDR2 YYEKEE, per germline (reference sequence). CDR3 length: 16 residues. The CDR3 nucleotides read TGTGCCAGCAGCTTACTCCCAAGCTCCTATAATTCACCCCTCCACTTC. Translation: CASSLLPSSYNSPLHF.

This chain links TRBV28 with TRBJ2-7; D call uncertain. This CDR3 has 13 amino acids. The germline V gene encodes CDR1 MDHEN and CDR2 SYDVKM. Trimming stripped 1 base from V and 3 bases from J, with 7 bases between. The CDR3 protein is CASSLYIGYEQYF. In DNA form, the CDR3 reads TGTGCCAGCAGTTTATACATCGGCTACGAGCAGTACTTC. Based on the CDR3 plus reference TRBV28 and TRBJ2-7, the full variable domain is DVKVTQSSRYLVKRTGEKVFLECVQDMDHENMFWYRQDPGLGLRLIYFSYDVKMKEKGDIPEGYSVSREKKERFSLILESASTNQTSMYLCASSLYIGYEQYFGPGTRLTVT.

The chain has TRBV28 and TRBJ1-2; D unresolved. There are 13 residues in the CDR3. V lost 5 bases and J 8 bases, leaving 15 bases between the germline ends. Germline CDR1 is MDHEN and CDR2 is SYDVKM. CDR3 loop: CASSVKPRGGYTF. The CDR3 DNA reads as TGTGCCAGCAGTGTTAAACCGCGAGGAGGCTACACCTTC.

This chain joins TRBV11-2 and TRBJ2-3; TRBD1 might be the D (5 bases). With 0 bases removed from V and 2 bases from J, the gap between germline ends came to 12 bases. The CDR3 is 16 residues long. Germline CDR1 SGHAT, CDR2 FQNNGV. CDR3 region: CASSLESGHFTDTQYF. The CDR3 nucleotides are TGTGCCAGCAGCTTAGAGAGTGGACATTTCACAGATACGCAGTATTTT. Full variable domain (outside the CDR3, taken from reference TRBV11-2 and TRBJ2-3): EAGVAQSPRYKIIEKRQSVAFWCNPISGHATLYWYQQILGQGPKLLIQFQNNGVVDDSQLPKDRFSAERLKGVDSTLKIQPAKLEDSAVYLCASSLESGHFTDTQYFGPGTRLTVL.

A note on this clonotype: A single base separates this from a much larger clone, so it may be a read error. The chain carries TRBV5-4 and TRBJ2-1; 8 bases match TRBD1. The end of the DNA is better explained by TRBJ2-7, so the J call may be wrong. CDR1 is SGHNT and CDR2 is YYREEE in the germline V gene (reference sequence). The CDR3 consists of 14 residues. The CDR3 here is CASRTGPSYNEQYF. The CDR3 DNA follows: TGCGCCAGCAGGACAGGGCCCTCCTACAATGAGCAGTACTTC.

The V call is TRBV7-4, the J call TRBJ2-3; no firm D call. Near its end, the DNA agrees better with TRBJ1-1, so the J call may be wrong. Germline-derived CDR1 and CDR2 are SGHVT and SQSDAQ. The CDR3 covers 14 residues. CDR3 DNA sequence: TGTGCCAGCAGCTTAGACAGAATGAACACTGAAGCTTTCTTT. The encoded protein is CASSLDRMNTEAFF.

By share of the sample, this clonotype is large. The CDR3 is CASSLVRYEQYF. In DNA, the CDR3 is TGTGCCAGCAGCTTAGTTAGGTACGAGCAGTACTTC. The chain is built from TRBV7-2 and TRBJ2-7; no definite D call. There are 12 residues in the CDR3. Deletions cut 1 base from V and 4 bases from J, with 5 bases between. Germline loops: CDR1 SGHTA, CDR2 FQGNSA.

The rearrangement joins TRBV7-3 to TRBJ2-3; D is possibly TRBD1 (6 bases). V lost 5 bases, J lost 1 base, and 10 bases lay in between. Germline V CDR1 and CDR2: SGHTA, FQGTGA. CDR3 length: 14 residues. The CDR3 nucleotides are TGTGCCAGCAGCAAAGAGGGGGGCACAGATACGCAGTATTTT. It translates to CASSKEGGTDTQYF.

Many counts were recorded for this clonotype. This chain connects TRBV10-1 to TRBJ2-1; 10 positions match TRBD2. This CDR3 has 19 amino acids. V lost 2 bases, J lost 0 bases, and 10 bases stayed unmatched. Germline values: CDR1 WNHNN, CDR2 SYGVQD (reference sequence). The CDR3 is CASSEGGLAGVSSYNEQFF. CDR3 in DNA: TGCGCCAGCAGTGAGGGGGGTCTAGCGGGGGTGAGCTCCTACAATGAGCAGTTCTTC.

In nucleotides, the CDR3 is TGTGCCAGCAGGGACGGGACTCAAGGCCCTTACGAGCAGTTCTTC. Translating it yields CASRDGTQGPYEQFF. The chain employs TRBV28 and TRBJ2-7; D possibly corresponds to TRBD2 (6 bases). The closer fit of TRBJ2-1 to the DNA end suggests the J call may be wrong. CDR1 is MDHEN, CDR2 SYDVKM, per germline. CDR3 length: 15 residues.

This clonotype is labeled as medium-sized. The V gene is TRBV28, the J gene TRBJ2-6, with no clear D. The ends were cut back, 2 bases at V and 5 bases at J, with 10 bases in the middle. Per the germline V gene, CDR1 is MDHEN and CDR2 is SYDVKM. CDR3 length: 15 residues. The CDR3 sequence is CASSLRHGWANVLTF. DNA for the CDR3: TGTGCCAGCAGTTTAAGGCACGGGTGGGCCAACGTCCTGACTTTC.

The chain carries TRBV12-3 or TRBV12-4 and TRBJ2-2; TRBD1 matches at 8 bases. This CDR3 spans 15 amino acids. Germline trimming cut 6 bases from V and 1 base from J; bases unmatched to any gene: 4. The DNA for the CDR3 is TGTGCCAGCAGCCAGGGGGCTCAGAACACCGGGGAGCTGTTTTTT. Translated: CASSQGAQNTGELFF.

This clonotype showed up just a few times. The chain uses TRBV7-6 and TRBJ2-3, with D unclear. The CDR3 covers 13 residues. The germline CDR1 and CDR2 sequences are SGHVS and FNYEAQ. V lost 3 bases, J lost 5 bases, and 9 bases lay in between. The CDR3 spells CASSLVWGDTQYF. The CDR3 DNA is TGTGCCAGCAGCTTGGTATGGGGAGATACGCAGTATTTT.

As concerns this clonotype: Being one base from a much bigger clone, this may be a read error. The chain is built from TRBV24-1 and TRBJ2-3, with D maybe TRBD2 (5 bases). Germline V gives CDR1 KGHDR, CDR2 SFDVKD. The ends were cut back, 6 bases at V and 14 bases at J, with 26 bases in the middle. The CDR3 has 15 amino acids. CDR3 nucleotide sequence: TGTGCCACCAGTAACCCCCCCCCTTCGGCCGGGGAGCTGTATTTT. Translating it yields CATSNPPPSAGELYF.

This clonotype was observed a handful of times. The genes are TRBV7-2 and TRBJ2-3, with 8 bases that match TRBD2. Germline CDR1 and CDR2: SGHTA and FQGNSA. The CDR3 sequence is 16 residues long. The V gene end was trimmed by 3 bases and the J gene end by 2 bases; junction bases not matched to a gene: 7. CDR3 loop: CASSFFPGGLTDTQYF. CDR3 DNA sequence: TGTGCCAGCAGCTTCTTCCCGGGGGGGCTCACAGATACGCAGTATTTT.

The chain has TRBV7-3 and TRBJ2-2, with D unresolved. Trimming removed 3 bases from V and 0 bases from J, with 8 bases in between. The CDR3 consists of 15 residues. Germline V gives CDR1 SGHTA, CDR2 FQGTGA. CDR3 DNA sequence: TGTGCCAGCAGCTTCGGTAGCTCGAACACCGGGGAGCTGTTTTTT. Translation gives CASSFGSSNTGELFF.

The chain couples TRBV7-3 to TRBJ2-4, with 7 bases matching TRBD2. The germline V gene has CDR1 SGHTA and CDR2 FQGTGA. V lost 5 bases to trimming and J lost 9 bases; unmatched junction nucleotides: 7. The CDR3 totals 13 residues. The CDR3 reads CASSAVAGAIQYF. CDR3 DNA sequence: TGTGCCAGCAGCGCCGTCGCGGGAGCCATTCAGTACTTC.

The chain recombines TRBV7-4 with TRBJ2-1; D is possibly TRBD1 (5 bases). This CDR3 has 15 amino acids. The V and J ends lost 1 base and 3 bases respectively, with 10 bases between them. CDR1 SGHVT and CDR2 SQSDAQ come from the germline V gene. In nucleotides, the CDR3 is TGTGCCAGCAGCTTAGAAGGGGAAGGCTACAATGAGCAGTTCTTC. Its protein product is CASSLEGEGYNEQFF.

The chain links TRBV7-2 to TRBJ2-7; D is uncertain. V was trimmed by 5 bases and J by 0 bases, leaving 14 bases between them. CDR1 and CDR2 (germline): SGHTA, FQGNSA. The CDR3 totals 15 residues. Here the CDR3 DNA reads TGTGCCAGCAGCGCAGGTTACCTTCGCTCCTACGAGCAGTACTTC. Protein: CASSAGYLRSYEQYF.

This clonotype was recorded many times. One end of the junction varies from germline; a read error may be responsible. This chain connects TRBV5-4 to TRBJ2-7, with TRBD2 as a possible D gene (6 bases). CDR1 SGHNT and CDR2 YYREEE come from the germline V gene (reference sequence). This CDR3 has 15 residues. Written as DNA, the CDR3 is TGCGCCAGCAGCTCCCACGCGGGATTAAGTGACGAGCAGTACTTC. This sequence encodes CASSSHAGLSDEQYF.

As regards this clonotype: A much bigger clone sits one base away, suggesting this may be a read error. The rearrangement uses TRBV7-2 and TRBJ2-3, with TRBD2 as a possible D gene (6 bases). The CDR3 has 16 residues. Germline lookup yields CDR1 SGHTA and CDR2 FQGNSA. The CDR3 is CASSLAGRGSKDTQYF. In DNA form, the CDR3 reads TGTGCCAGCAGCTTGGCGGGGCGAGGTAGCAAAGATACGCAGTATTTT.

This chain joins TRBV12-3 or TRBV12-4 and TRBJ2-1; 8 bases are shared with TRBD1. CDR3 length equals 15 residues. The ends lost 4 bases at V and 2 bases at J; junction bases unmatched: 4. The CDR3 bases are TGTGCCAGCAGTTACGGACAGGGAGCCTACAATGAGCAGTTCTTC. Protein sequence: CASSYGQGAYNEQFF.

About this clonotype: Likely a read error: the CDR3 ends without its conserved phenylalanine or tryptophan. It is unclear where the CDR3 begins or ends on the DNA, so no DNA is shown, and the CDR3 is as TCRdb lists it. The chain has TRBV28 and TRBJ2-1; TRBD2 is the table's D call and was not checked against the DNA. The CDR3 has 16 residues if both end residues are counted. CDR1 and CDR2 (germline): MDHEN, SYDVKM. The CDR3 loop is CASTEGSYNSPLHFGN.

The chain recombines TRBV7-9 with TRBJ2-4; TRBD1 agrees at 9 bases. CDR3 length equals 17 residues. J was trimmed by 6 bases and V by 3 bases; bases with no gene match: 12. Germline V gene data show CDR1 as SEHNR and CDR2 as FQNEAQ (reference sequence). CDR3 residues: CASSFSKPGTGLNIQYF. The CDR3 nucleotides are TGTGCCAGCAGCTTTTCTAAACCCGGGACAGGGTTAAACATTCAGTACTTC.

The chain is built from TRBV12-5 and TRBJ2-4; no clear D gene. The J call may be mistaken, given a closer DNA end match to TRBJ2-7. The CDR3 totals 13 residues. CDR1 and CDR2 (germline): LGHNT, FRNRAP. This CDR3 is CASGLTPSYEQYF. CDR3 DNA: TGTGCTAGTGGTTTAACGCCGTCCTACGAGCAGTACTTC.

The CDR3 coding sequence is TGTGCCAGCAGTTTAGCGGGGGGGCCACTTAATGAGCAGTTCTTC. Translated: CASSLAGGPLNEQFF. The V and J genes are TRBV12-3 or TRBV12-4 and TRBJ2-4; D is perhaps TRBD2 (7 bases). Near its end, the DNA agrees better with TRBJ2-1, so the J call may be wrong. The CDR3 spans 15 residues.

This clonotype was counted a single time. The V call is TRBV11-2, the J call TRBJ2-3, with 14 bases fitting TRBD2. This CDR3 is 18 amino acids long. Per germline, CDR1 SGHAT and CDR2 FQNNGV. The V gene end was trimmed by 3 bases and the J gene end by 8 bases; junction bases not matched to a gene: 13. CDR3 amino acids: CASSLRLAGGSTSVTQYF. In DNA form, the CDR3 reads TGTGCCAGCAGCTTGAGACTAGCGGGGGGGTCTACCTCGGTTACGCAGTATTTT.

This clonotype was observed many times. V usage is TRBV2 and J usage is TRBJ1-3, with D hard to call. The V gene's germline CDR1 is SNHLY and CDR2 FYNNEI. The CDR3 covers 14 residues. V lost 4 bases and J 0 bases, leaving 7 bases between the germline ends. The CDR3 DNA sequence: TGTGCCAGCAGTGTGCAGAGCTCTGGAAACACCATATATTTT. Translation: CASSVQSSGNTIYF.